The T cell receptor beta chain under discussion was sequenced for a study of response to subunit inactivated influenza vaccine. This clonotype has at least ten counts. Its antigen is undetermined. In germline, CDR1 is MGHRA, CDR2 YSYEKL. V lost 1 base and J 2 bases, leaving 8 bases between the germline ends. The CDR3 consists of 14 residues. Study-level results: It was the authors' suggestion that each seasonal influenza vaccination recruits few new T cells.

One entry per CDR3 protein, called by TCRdb with MiXCR from the RT-PCR reads. This table holds 500,000 to 750,000 distinct CDR3 sequences, about 15% found once. The material was PBMCs from blood, obtained about 12 days after vaccination. This TCR was recovered from a man in his fifties who received an inactivated influenza vaccine. The gene calls are TRBV4-1 and TRBJ2-5; D may correspond to TRBD1 or TRBD2 (5 bases each). For the CDR3, the DNA is TGCGCCAGCAGCCAAGTGAGGGGACAAGAGACCCAGTACTTC. Protein: CASSQVRGQETQYF.